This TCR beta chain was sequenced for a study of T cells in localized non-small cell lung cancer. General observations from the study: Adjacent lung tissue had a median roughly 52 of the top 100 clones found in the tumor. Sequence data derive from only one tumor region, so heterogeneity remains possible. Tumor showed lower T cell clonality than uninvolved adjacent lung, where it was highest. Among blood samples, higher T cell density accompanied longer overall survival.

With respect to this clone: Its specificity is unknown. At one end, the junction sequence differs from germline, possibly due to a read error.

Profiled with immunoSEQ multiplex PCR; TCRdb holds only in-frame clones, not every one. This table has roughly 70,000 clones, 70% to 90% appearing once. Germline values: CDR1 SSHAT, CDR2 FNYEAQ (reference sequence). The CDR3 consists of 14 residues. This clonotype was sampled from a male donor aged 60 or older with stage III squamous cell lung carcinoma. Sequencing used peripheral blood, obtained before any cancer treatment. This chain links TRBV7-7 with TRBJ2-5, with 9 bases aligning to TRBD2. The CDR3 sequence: CASSLAGDQETQYF. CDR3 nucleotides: TGTGCTAGCAGCTTAGCGGGGGACCAAGAGACCCAGTACTTC.